This T cell receptor beta chain is from a study of blood T cells in healthy people across ages. Then a second PCR, running roughly 7 to 11 cycles, was carried out with a sample-barcoded 5' primer and a J-beta primer mix. TCRdb reprocessed the 5' RACE reads with MiXCR, giving one entry per CDR3 protein. The repertoire includes some 920,000 distinct CDR3 sequences, roughly 51% of them detected once, and about 22% sits in the top ten. After removal of 5 bases from V and 5 bases from J, the junction contained 7 bases not matched to a gene. The length of the CDR3 is 15 residues. Germline V gene lookup returns CDR1 SEHNR and CDR2 FQNEAQ (reference sequence). This clonotype was observed a handful of times. The antigen is unknown. Study-wide results and limits: Per million T cells, TCR beta diversity dropped about linearly as age rose.

The V and J genes are TRBV7-9 and TRBJ2-5; 11 nucleotides agree with TRBD2. The TCR originated in a woman aged 55-70 years in good health. Sequenced input: blood. CDR3 nucleotide sequence: TGTGCCAGCAGCCCCATAGCGGGAGGGGTGGAGACCCAGTACTTC. Its protein product is CASSPIAGGVETQYF.